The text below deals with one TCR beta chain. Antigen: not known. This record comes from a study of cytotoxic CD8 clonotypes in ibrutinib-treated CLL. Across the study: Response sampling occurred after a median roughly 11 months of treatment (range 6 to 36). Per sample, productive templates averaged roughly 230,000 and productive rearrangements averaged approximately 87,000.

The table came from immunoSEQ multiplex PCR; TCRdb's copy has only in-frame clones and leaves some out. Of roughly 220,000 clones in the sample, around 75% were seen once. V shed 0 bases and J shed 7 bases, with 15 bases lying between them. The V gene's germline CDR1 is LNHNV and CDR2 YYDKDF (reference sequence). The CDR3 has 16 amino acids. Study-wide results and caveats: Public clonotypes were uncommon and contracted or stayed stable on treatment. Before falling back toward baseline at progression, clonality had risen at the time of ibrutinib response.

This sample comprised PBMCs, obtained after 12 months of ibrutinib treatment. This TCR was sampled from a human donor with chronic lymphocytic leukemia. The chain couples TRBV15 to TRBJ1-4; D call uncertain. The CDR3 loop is CATSRDYQAVGEKLFF. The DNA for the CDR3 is TGTGCCACCAGCAGAGATTATCAGGCGGTGGGTGAAAAACTGTTTTTT. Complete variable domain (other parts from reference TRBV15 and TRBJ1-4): DAMVIQNPRYQVTQFGKPVTLSCSQTLNHNVMYWYQQKSSQAPKLLFHYYDKDFNNEADTPDNFQSRRPNTSFCFLDIRSPGLGDTAMYLCATSRDYQAVGEKLFFGSGTQLSVL.